This T cell receptor (beta chain) was recorded in a study of blood T cell repertoires in COVID-19 (dated by TCRdb to the early 2020s). For the wider study: The collaborator samples originated in the United States, Italy and Spain and spanned the acute and convalescent phases of COVID-19. Samples came from the ongoing ImmuneRACE study (first 160 participants) plus 1,254 subjects from 6 global collaborators. The material from the prospective study consisted of cDNA or gDNA derived from T cells, B-cell-depleted T cells, or PBMCs. The dataset comprised deeply sampled blood TCRbeta repertoires from subjects exposed to, actively infected with, or recovered from COVID-19. The repertoires were released in a freely available public database intended as a resource for research on the immune response to SARS-CoV-2. The sample metadata nearly always contained a de-identified subject ID, COVID-19 status, age in years and sex. Where available, HLA class I and class II types were taken from metadata supplied by the sample provider and were not determined by assay-based typing.

There are 14 amino acids in the CDR3, from cysteine to phenylalanine inclusive. CDR3 DNA only is kept here, 42 bases in frame from base 1. Ends trimmed: V by 4 bases, J by 4 bases; bases unmatched to a gene: 2. For CDR1 and CDR2, the germline V gene lists MGHRA and YSYEKL. The paper's findings and limits, for the study overall: The amount of clinical and demographic metadata varied by source and participant and was provided uncurated.

About this clone: The specificity of this receptor is unknown. The record has no base qualities; no much larger clone is one base away.

One collaborating source in Seattle enrolled patients while the patients were actively infected and followed the patients over time throughout the course of disease. Whole blood was collected in K2EDTA tubes by collaborating institutions according to the institutions' own protocols. Collaborator samples were shipped for TCRbeta analysis as frozen whole blood, isolated PBMCs, or DNA extracted from either sample type. TCRbeta CDR3 regions were amplified from genomic DNA by means of the immunoSEQ Assay, a bias-controlled multiplex PCR. In the source study's methods: The number of nucleated cells in each sample was estimated from the amplification of reference gene primers within the assay. To quantify the absolute abundance of each unique TCRbeta CDR3 rearrangement, sequence reads were collapsed and filtered. For each sample, productive Simpson clonality was calculated by taking the square root of Simpson's diversity index across productive rearrangements. Held by TCRdb, this immuneACCESS table contains in-frame sequences only and omits some clones. Under half of the omission traces to an unresolved V gene where checked; the cause of the rest is unknown. Clone size and V and J calls were adopted from that table, with D and trimming inferred from the DNA. For this sample there are roughly 390,000 clones; around 87% appear just once. The ten largest make up around 9.3% of the sample.

Recombination connected TRBV4-1 to TRBJ1-5, with TRBD1 identical over 9 junction bases. The receptor was derived from a woman younger than 45 with COVID-19, enrolled during active disease. Sequences were obtained from peripheral blood. The DNA is TGCGCCAGCAGCCCTGGGACAGGGAATCAGCCCCAGCATTTT. It translates as CASSPGTGNQPQHF.